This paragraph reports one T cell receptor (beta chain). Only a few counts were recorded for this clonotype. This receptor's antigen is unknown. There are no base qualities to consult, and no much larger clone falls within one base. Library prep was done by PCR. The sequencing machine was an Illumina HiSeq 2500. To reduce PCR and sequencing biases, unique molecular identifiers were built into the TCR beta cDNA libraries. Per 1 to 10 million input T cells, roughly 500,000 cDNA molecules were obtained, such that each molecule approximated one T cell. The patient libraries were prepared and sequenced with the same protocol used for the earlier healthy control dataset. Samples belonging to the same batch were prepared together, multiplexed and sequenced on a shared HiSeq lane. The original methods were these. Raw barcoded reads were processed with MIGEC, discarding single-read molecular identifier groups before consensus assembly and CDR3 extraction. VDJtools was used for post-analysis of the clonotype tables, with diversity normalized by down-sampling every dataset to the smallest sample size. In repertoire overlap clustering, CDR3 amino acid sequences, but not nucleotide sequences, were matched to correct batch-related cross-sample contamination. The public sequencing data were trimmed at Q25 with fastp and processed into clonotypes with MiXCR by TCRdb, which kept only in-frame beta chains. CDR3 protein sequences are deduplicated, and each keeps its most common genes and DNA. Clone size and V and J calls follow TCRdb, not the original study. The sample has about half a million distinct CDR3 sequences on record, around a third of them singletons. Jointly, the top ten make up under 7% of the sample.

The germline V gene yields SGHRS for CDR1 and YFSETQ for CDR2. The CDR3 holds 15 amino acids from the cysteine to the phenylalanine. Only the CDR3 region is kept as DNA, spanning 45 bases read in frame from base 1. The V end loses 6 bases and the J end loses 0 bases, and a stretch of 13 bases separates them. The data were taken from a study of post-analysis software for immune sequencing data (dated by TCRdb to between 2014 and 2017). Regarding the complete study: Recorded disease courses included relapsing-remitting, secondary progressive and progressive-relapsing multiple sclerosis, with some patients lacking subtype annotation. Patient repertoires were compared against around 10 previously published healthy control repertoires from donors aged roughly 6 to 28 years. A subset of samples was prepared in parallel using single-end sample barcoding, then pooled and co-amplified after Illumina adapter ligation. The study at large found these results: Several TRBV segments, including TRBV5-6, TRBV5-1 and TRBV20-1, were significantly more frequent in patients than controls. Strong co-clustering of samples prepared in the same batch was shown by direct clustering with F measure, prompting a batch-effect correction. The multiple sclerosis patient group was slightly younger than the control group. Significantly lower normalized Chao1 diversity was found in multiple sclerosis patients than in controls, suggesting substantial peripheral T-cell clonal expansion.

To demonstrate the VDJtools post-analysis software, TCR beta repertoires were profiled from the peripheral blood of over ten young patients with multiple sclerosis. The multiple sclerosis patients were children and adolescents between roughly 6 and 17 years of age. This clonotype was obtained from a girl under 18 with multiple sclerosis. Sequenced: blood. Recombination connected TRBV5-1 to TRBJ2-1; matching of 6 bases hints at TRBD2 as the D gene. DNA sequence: TGCGCCAGCAATCAACGGGGGAGCTCCTACAATGAGCAGTTCTTC. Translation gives CASNQRGSSYNEQFF.